The 27 T cell receptor beta chains reported below all come from one sample, sequenced in a study of blood T cell repertoires in COVID-19. Libraries were prepared by immunoSEQ multiplex PCR; TCRdb keeps only in-frame clonotypes and omits some of them. This table holds 30,000 to 40,000 clones, more than 85% found once. The source material was peripheral blood. These receptors were taken from a male donor with active COVID-19.

The chain employs TRBV28 and TRBJ2-1, with D hard to call. Trimming pared 6 bases from V and 0 bases from J, leaving 15 bases between. The CDR3 consists of 16 residues. Germline CDR1 is MDHEN and CDR2 is SYDVKM. This CDR3 is CASSPDSLISYNEQFF. The DNA of the CDR3 is TGTGCCAGCAGCCCTGACTCGTTGATCTCCTACAATGAGCAGTTCTTC.

The gene calls are TRBV30 and TRBJ2-4, with a tentative D call TRBD1 (5 bases). The CDR3 is 15 amino acids. CDR1 GTSNPN and CDR2 SVGIG come from the germline V gene (reference sequence). The germline V and J ends were trimmed by 3 bases and 1 base, with 13 bases remaining between them. CDR3 amino acids: CAWSPGMWAKNIQYF. CDR3 DNA sequence: TGTGCCTGGAGCCCAGGGATGTGGGCCAAAAACATTCAGTACTTC.

The CDR3 spells CASSVFGDTRIQYF. CDR3 DNA sequence: TGTGCCAGCTCCGTGTTCGGGGACACCCGAATTCAGTACTTC. This chain links TRBV7-2 with TRBJ2-4; D may be TRBD1 (6 bases). This CDR3 contains 14 residues. Looked up from germline, CDR1 is SGHTA and CDR2 is FQGNSA. The V end was cut by 8 bases, the J end by 10 bases, with 21 bases between. The complete variable domain, with remaining parts taken from reference TRBV7-2 and TRBJ2-4, reads GAGVSQSPSNKVTEKGKDVELRCDPISGHTALYWYRQSLGQGLEFLIYFQGNSAPDKSGLPSDRFSAERTGGSVSTLTIQRTQQEDSAVYLCASSVFGDTRIQYFGAGTRLSVL.

The rearrangement joins TRBV27 to TRBJ1-1; D ambiguous. The length of the CDR3 is 13 residues. Germline V lookup: CDR1 MNHEY, CDR2 SMNVEV (reference sequence). V shed 5 bases and J shed 4 bases, with 11 bases lying between them. The CDR3 here is CASSNFGGTEAFF. The CDR3 nucleotides read TGTGCCAGCAGTAATTTCGGCGGCACTGAAGCTTTCTTT.

CDR3 nucleotide sequence: TGCGCCAGCAGCTTGGGCCGTTACGGAGAGACCCAGTACTTC. Its protein product is CASSLGRYGETQYF. The chain couples TRBV5-1 to TRBJ2-5, with D unresolved. The CDR3 has 14 amino acids. V was trimmed by 0 bases and J by 4 bases, leaving 10 bases between them. CDR1 and CDR2 from the germline V gene are SGHRS and YFSETQ. Together with reference TRBV5-1 and TRBJ2-5, the CDR3 gives the full variable domain: KAGVTQTPRYLIKTRGQQVTLSCSPISGHRSVSWYQQTPGQGLQFLFEYFSETQRNKGNFPGRFSGRQFSNSRSEMNVSTLELGDSALYLCASSLGRYGETQYFGPGTRLLVL.

This chain joins TRBV2 and TRBJ1-1; TRBD1 matches 7 bases. The trim removed 5 bases at V and 3 bases at J, leaving 6 bases unmatched. Germline-derived CDR1 and CDR2 are SNHLY and FYNNEI. The CDR3 contains 14 residues. The CDR3 nucleotides read TGTGCCAGCAGTCCCTACAGGGGCCACACTGAAGCTTTCTTT. Protein sequence: CASSPYRGHTEAFF.

CDR3 DNA sequence: TGCGCCAGCAGCCTACGGACAGGGGCTGAAGCTTTCTTT. Amino acids: CASSLRTGAEAFF. The genes are TRBV4-3 and TRBJ1-1; 9 bases agree with TRBD1. V lost 4 bases, J lost 6 bases, and 3 bases stayed unmatched. CDR3 length equals 13 residues. Germline-derived CDR1 and CDR2 are LGHNA and YSLEER.

This rearrangement joins TRBV14 to TRBJ2-1, with D possibly TRBD2 on 5 matching bases. The length of the CDR3 is 16 residues. Trimming shortened V by 0 bases and J by 5 bases, and 14 bases separated the two germline ends. CDR1 is SGHDN, CDR2 FVKESK, per germline. CDR3 region: CASSQDIGVINNEQFF. The DNA of the CDR3 is TGTGCCAGCAGCCAAGACATCGGGGTAATAAACAATGAGCAGTTCTTC.

This clone was recorded only once. The rearrangement uses TRBV11-1 and TRBJ2-3; 7 bases are shared with TRBD2. V gave up 2 bases and J gave up 5 bases; unmatched junction bases: 4. Germline CDR1 and CDR2: SGHAT and FQDESV (reference sequence). The CDR3 has 14 amino acids. The CDR3 sequence is CASSLSLAEDTQYF. The CDR3 coding sequence is TGTGCCAGCAGCTTATCTCTAGCGGAAGATACGCAGTATTTT.

This clone appeared a few times. The rearrangement joins TRBV4-3 to TRBJ2-5; D gene uncertain. The CDR3 extends over 16 amino acids. Trimming stripped 3 bases from V and 1 base from J, with 15 bases between. Germline CDR1 reads LGHNA; CDR2 reads YSLEER. CDR3 amino acids: CASSQQKENFQETQYF. The CDR3 DNA is TGCGCCAGCAGCCAGCAGAAGGAGAACTTCCAAGAGACCCAGTACTTC.

CDR3: CASSEWGRGRYEQYF. The CDR3 bases are TGTGCCAGCAGTGAATGGGGAAGGGGGCGATACGAGCAGTACTTC. V usage is TRBV6-1 and J usage is TRBJ2-7, with TRBD1 matching over 7 bases. Germline assignment: CDR1 MNHNS and CDR2 SASEGT. V was clipped by 2 bases and J by 4 bases; unmatched bases: 8. This CDR3 region has 15 residues.

V gene TRBV7-9 combines with J gene TRBJ2-2; TRBD2 might be the D (7 bases). There are 16 residues in the CDR3. Per the germline V gene, CDR1 is SEHNR and CDR2 is FQNEAQ (reference sequence). Trimming removed 6 bases at V and 6 bases at J, with 20 bases between. This CDR3 reads CASSNPEGGPSGELFF. DNA of the CDR3: TGTGCCAGCAGTAATCCGGAGGGGGGGCCGTCCGGGGAGCTGTTTTTT.

The CDR3 here is CASSKGTVYSNQPQHF. CDR3 bases: TGTGCCAGTAGTAAGGGGACAGTCTATAGCAATCAGCCCCAGCATTTT. The chain has TRBV19 and TRBJ1-5, with 7 bases identical to TRBD1. The junction had 6 bases not matched to a gene; V was cut back by 4 bases and J by 0 bases. The CDR3 has 16 residues. Per the germline V gene, CDR1 is LNHDA and CDR2 is SQIVND (reference sequence).

The rearrangement uses TRBV30 and TRBJ1-5; D not resolved. CDR3 length: 13 residues. V was shortened by 2 bases and J by 1 base, with 6 bases between the two germline ends. Germline V gives CDR1 GTSNPN, CDR2 SVGIG (reference sequence). The CDR3 reads CAWSFSSNQPQHF. In nucleotides, the CDR3 is TGTGCCTGGAGTTTTAGCAGCAATCAGCCCCAGCATTTT.

The chain is built from TRBV6-2 or TRBV6-3 and TRBJ2-4; 8 bases are a match to TRBD1. CDR1 and CDR2 from the germline V gene are MNHEY and SVGEGT. CDR3 size: 14 residues. V lost 6 bases, J lost 6 bases, and 7 bases stayed unmatched. The CDR3 reads CASSRTGRGNIQYF. The CDR3 bases are TGTGCCAGCAGCCGGACAGGGAGAGGAAACATTCAGTACTTC.

Remarks on this clone: A read error may produce the germline difference seen at one junction end. The gene calls are TRBV27 and TRBJ2-3; TRBD2 might be the D (5 bases). Germline V gene lookup returns CDR1 MNHEY and CDR2 SMNVEV (reference sequence). The CDR3 totals 14 residues. The CDR3 sequence: CASRWAGDTDTLYF. The CDR3 coding sequence is TGTGCCAGCAGATGGGCGGGTGACACAGATACGCTGTATTTT.

The chain links TRBV7-9 to TRBJ1-1; the D gene is possibly TRBD1 (5 bases). Between the trimmed V and J ends, which lost 4 bases and 9 bases, there was a span of 12 bases. CDR1 is SEHNR, CDR2 FQNEAQ, per germline (reference sequence). This CDR3 region has 12 residues. For the CDR3, the DNA is TGTGCCAGCAGCTCCCGGTACAGGAAAGCTTTCTTT. Protein: CASSSRYRKAFF. Full variable domain (remainder filled in from reference TRBV7-9 and TRBJ1-1): DTGVSQNPRHKITKRGQNVTFRCDPISEHNRLYWYRQTLGQGPEFLTYFQNEAQLEKSRLLSDRFSAERPKGSFSTLEIQRTEQGDSAMYLCASSSRYRKAFFGQGTRLTVV.

This clone was found once. The V call is TRBV15, the J call TRBJ1-4; no clear D gene. CDR3 length: 14 amino acids. CDR1 is LNHNV and CDR2 is YYDKDF in the germline V gene (reference sequence). Trimming cost V 5 bases and J 6 bases, with 13 bases left between them. The DNA for the CDR3 is TGTGCCACCAGCTCCGCCCCTAATGATGAAAAACTGTTTTTT. Translation: CATSSAPNDEKLFF.

The chain joins TRBV19 to TRBJ1-1; TRBD1 might be the D (6 bases). The germline CDR1 and CDR2 sequences are LNHDA and SQIVND (reference sequence). The CDR3 covers 15 residues. V lost 3 bases to trimming and J lost 0 bases, with 11 bases between them. The CDR3 loop is CASSISGALNTEAFF. The CDR3 DNA sequence: TGTGCCAGTAGTATTTCAGGGGCGCTGAACACTGAAGCTTTCTTT.

The J gene is TRBJ1-1, the V gene TRBV11-3; no firm D call. V was cut by 2 bases and J by 6 bases, with 16 bases left in between. Germline V gene lookup returns CDR1 SGHNT and CDR2 YENEEA. The CDR3 runs 15 residues. This CDR3 is CASSLIAGSRSEAFF. In DNA form, the CDR3 reads TGTGCCAGCAGCTTAATCGCGGGGTCCCGCTCTGAAGCTTTCTTT.

The chain couples TRBV10-2 to TRBJ1-2; TRBD1 agrees at 8 bases. The ends lost 10 bases at V and 7 bases at J; junction bases unmatched: 14. CDR1 and CDR2 from the germline V gene are WSHSY and SAAADI. The CDR3 has 14 amino acids. The CDR3 region has the DNA TGCGCCATCGAAGACGGACAGGGAGTTTTTGGCTACACCTTC. This codes for CAIEDGQGVFGYTF.

Remarks on this clone: The junction differs from germline at one of its ends, possibly a read error. The chain joins TRBV10-1 to TRBJ2-3; the D gene is possibly TRBD2 (6 bases). Germline assignment: CDR1 WNHNN and CDR2 SYGVQD (reference sequence). CDR3 length equals 11 residues. The CDR3: CATSSIDTQYF. DNA of the CDR3: TGCGCAACTAGCAGCATAGATACGCAGTATTTT.

The rearrangement uses TRBV2 and TRBJ2-1; 8 bases are shared with TRBD2. CDR3 size: 15 residues. Germline V gene lookup returns CDR1 SNHLY and CDR2 FYNNEI. Trimming cost V 4 bases and J 5 bases; bases outside gene matches: 7. The CDR3 here is CASSGVSGGHNEQFF. CDR3 nucleotide sequence: TGTGCCAGCAGTGGAGTCAGCGGGGGACACAATGAGCAGTTCTTC.

The chain joins TRBV28 to TRBJ1-2; D is unresolved. The ends were cut back, 3 bases at V and 6 bases at J, with 5 bases in the middle. Germline lookup yields CDR1 MDHEN and CDR2 SYDVKM. The CDR3 loop spans 11 amino acids. CDR3 DNA: TGTGCCAGCAGTTTGGGAGATGGCTACACCTTC. Amino acids: CASSLGDGYTF.

The rearrangement joins TRBV30 to TRBJ1-1, with TRBD1 matching 8 bases. V shed 0 bases, J shed 1 base, and the junction held 1 base outside the gene matches. The length of the CDR3 is 14 residues. CDR1 is GTSNPN, CDR2 SVGIG, per germline (reference sequence). The DNA of the CDR3 is TGTGCCTGGAGTGTACAGGGGGGGAACACTGAAGCTTTCTTT. Translated, it gives CAWSVQGGNTEAFF.

The chain employs TRBV4-1 and TRBJ2-5, with 8 bases fitting TRBD2. The V and J ends lost 0 bases and 13 bases, in that order; junction bases with no gene match: 10. Germline V gene sequence: CDR1 MGHRA, CDR2 YSYEKL. This CDR3 is built from 14 residues. Written as DNA, the CDR3 is TGCGCCAGCAGCCAAGAATTCGGTGGGACTAGAAGGTACTTC. This sequence encodes CASSQEFGGTRRYF.

V and J are TRBV11-3 and TRBJ1-2; D unresolved. CDR3 length equals 15 residues. Germline V gene data show CDR1 as SGHNT and CDR2 as YENEEA. Trimming left V 1 base short and J 6 bases short, with 15 bases between. The CDR3 sequence is CASSLALSARHGYTF. The DNA for the CDR3 is TGTGCCAGCAGCTTAGCACTCTCTGCTAGGCATGGCTACACCTTC. Full variable domain (rest looked up from reference TRBV11-3 and TRBJ1-2): EAGVVQSPRYKIIEKKQPVAFWCNPISGHNTLYWYLQNLGQGPELLIRYENEEAVDDSQLPKDRFSAERLKGVDSTLKIQPAELGDSAVYLCASSLALSARHGYTFGSGTRLTVV.